This T cell receptor (beta chain) was recovered during a study of regulatory T cells in long-lasting Graves disease. CDR3 regions were amplified by Arm-PCR using iRepertoire HTBI primers to build TCR beta libraries. TCRdb reprocessed the multiplex PCR reads with MiXCR, giving one entry per CDR3 protein. The table records around 470,000 distinct CDR3 sequences, less than 15% of them present only once. The time point is: newly diagnosed GD, antithyroid drugs for less than 3 months. RNA extracted from PBMCs served as the sequencing template. This clonotype was detected ten times or more. Its antigen is not identified. This CDR3 spans 14 amino acids. Per germline, CDR1 GTSNPN and CDR2 SVGIG (reference sequence). The trim removed 5 bases at V and 5 bases at J, leaving 6 bases unmatched. Study results and caveats: Not thyroid tissue but only peripheral blood was studied. Preferential use of TRBV28, TRBJ1-2 and TRBJ2-5 was seen in persistent disease.

These data also formed part of another study, on T cells in Graves' hyperthyroidism and ophthalmopathy.

The sequence derives from a woman aged 50 to 60 with Graves disease. Source: peripheral blood mononuclear cells (PBMCs), taken at new diagnosis, from a patient treated with antithyroid drugs. The V and J genes are TRBV30 and TRBJ2-1; TRBD2 matches 10 bases. The CDR3, as DNA: TGTGCCTGGGGGCCGGGACTAGCGAACAATGAGCAGTTCTTC. It encodes CAWGPGLANNEQFF.